This is a list of T cell receptor beta chains from one sample in a study of T cell responses to AZD1222 COVID-19 vaccine. The protocol was immunoSEQ multiplex PCR, while the TCRdb copy is restricted to in-frame clones and leaves out a portion. The profile shows about 86,000 clones, around 90% of them singletons. The starting material was peripheral blood, obtained on day 0 of AZD1222 vaccination. The source is an adult in good health. The CDR3 runs from the conserved cysteine through the conserved F or W. The D gene is left open where the match is weak. Not every row has a clone size; where given, it reads once, few, many or a size class.

abundance	v_gene	j_gene	d_gene	CDR3aa	CDR3nt
NA	TRBV5-6	TRBJ2-7	NA	CASSWDSYEQYF	TGTGCCAGCAGCTGGGATTCCTACGAGCAGTACTTC
few	TRBV4-2	TRBJ2-1	NA	CASSPLGQQGSNEQFF	TGTGCCAGCAGCCCCCTCGGCCAACAGGGAAGCAATGAGCAGTTCTTC
NA	TRBV7-9	TRBJ2-1	NA	CASSPGNEQFF	TGTGCCAGCAGCCCCGGAAATGAGCAGTTCTTC
NA	TRBV27	TRBJ1-5	TRBD1	CASSLKGGGSNQPQHF	TGTGCCAGCAGTTTAAAAGGGGGCGGGAGCAATCAGCCCCAGCATTTT
once	TRBV19	TRBJ1-2	TRBD1	CASRLRDRGLLRDYGYTF	TGTGCCAGTAGACTACGGGACAGGGGTCTCCTACGTGACTATGGCTACACCTTC
NA	TRBV18	TRBJ1-4	TRBD1	CASSPLSGQFEKLFF	TGTGCCAGCTCACCACTATCGGGACAGTTTGAAAAACTGTTTTTT
NA	TRBV6-5	TRBJ2-1	TRBD2	CASRITSGRHNEQFF	TGTGCCAGCAGGATCACTAGCGGGAGACACAATGAGCAGTTCTTC
NA	TRBV11-1	TRBJ1-6	NA	CASSLSDSPLHF	TGTGCCAGCAGCTTGTCGGATTCACCCCTCCACTTT
NA	TRBV5-5	TRBJ1-1	NA	CASSLAGNEAFF	TGTGCCAGCAGCTTGGCAGGAAATGAAGCTTTCTTT
NA	TRBV9	TRBJ2-7	TRBD1	CASSVADRGREQYF	TGTGCCAGCAGCGTAGCGGACAGGGGTAGGGAGCAGTACTTC
NA	TRBV6-5	TRBJ2-7	NA	CASRSSYEQYF	TGTGCCAGCAGATCCTCCTACGAGCAGTACTTC
NA	TRBV5-1	TRBJ2-1	NA	CASSLALPTSYNEQFF	TGCGCCAGCAGCTTGGCACTCCCTACGAGCTACAATGAGCAGTTCTTC
NA	TRBV4-1	TRBJ1-3	TRBD1	CASSLGQGNTIYF	TGCGCCAGCAGCCTCGGACAGGGGAATACCATATATTTT
NA	TRBV9	TRBJ1-3	NA	CASSVTSSSSGNTIYF	TGTGCCAGCAGCGTCACAAGTTCGAGCTCTGGAAACACCATATATTTT
NA	TRBV28	TRBJ2-1	TRBD2	CASSRWEGQFF	TGTGCCAGCAGTAGGTGGGAGGGGCAGTTCTTC
NA	TRBV19	TRBJ2-1	TRBD2	CASSPTSGSSYNEQFF	TGTGCCAGTAGTCCGACTAGCGGGAGTTCCTACAATGAGCAGTTCTTC
NA	TRBV9	TRBJ2-3	NA	CASSGRPGTGSSTDTQYF	TGTGCCAGCAGCGGTAGACCCGGGACTGGATCTAGCACAGATACGCAGTATTTT
NA	TRBV9	TRBJ2-1	NA	CASSSNEQFF	TGTGCCAGCAGCAGCAATGAGCAGTTCTTC
once	TRBV5-1	TRBJ2-7	NA	CASSSTDYEQYF	TGCGCCAGCAGCTCGACCGACTACGAGCAGTACTTC
NA	TRBV6-5	TRBJ2-3	NA	CASSPAEGTDTQYF	TGTGCCAGCAGTCCCGCCGAGGGAACCGATACGCAGTATTTT
NA	TRBV15	TRBJ2-6	NA	CATSGSGSGANVLTF	TGTGCCACCAGCGGATCAGGGTCTGGGGCCAACGTCCTGACTTTC
once	TRBV5-1	TRBJ2-7	NA	CASSLAGTLTYEQYF	TGCGCCAGCAGCTTGGCCGGGACGCTAACCTACGAGCAGTACTTC
NA	TRBV10-3	TRBJ2-7	TRBD1	CAIMGGQGRGYEQYF	TGTGCCATCATGGGGGGACAGGGTAGGGGCTACGAGCAGTACTTC
NA	TRBV3-1/TRBV3-2	TRBJ2-4	TRBD1	CASSLGQALAKNIQYF	TGTGCCAGCAGCCTAGGACAGGCCTTAGCCAAAAACATTCAGTACTTC
NA	TRBV28	TRBJ1-4	TRBD1	CASTSLRGGNEKLFF	TGTGCCAGCACTTCCCTCAGGGGGGGCAATGAAAAACTGTTTTTT
NA	TRBV19	TRBJ2-1	TRBD2	CASSTGLARNNNEQFF	TGTGCCAGTAGTACGGGACTAGCGAGAAACAACAATGAGCAGTTCTTC
NA	TRBV27	TRBJ2-7	NA	CASSFARGPYEQYF	TGTGCCAGCAGTTTTGCCCGGGGGCCCTACGAGCAGTACTTC
NA	TRBV9	TRBJ1-5	NA	CASSQGSNQPQHF	TGTGCCAGCAGCCAAGGTAGCAATCAGCCCCAGCATTTT
NA	TRBV11-2	TRBJ2-7	NA	CASSFTSYTGYYEQYF	TGTGCCAGCAGTTTTACATCCTACACGGGATACTACGAGCAGTACTTC
once	TRBV28	TRBJ1-1	TRBD1	CASSLTGGTAFEAFF	TGTGCCAGCAGTTTAACGGGCGGGACAGCGTTTGAAGCTTTCTTT
NA	TRBV2	TRBJ1-2	TRBD1	CASRQTGVAHGYTF	TGTGCCAGCAGACAAACAGGGGTCGCGCATGGCTACACCTTC
NA	TRBV7-2	TRBJ1-2	TRBD1	CASSKSGTDSYGYTF	TGTGCCAGCAGCAAATCCGGGACAGATTCCTATGGCTACACCTTC
NA	TRBV27	TRBJ1-1	NA	CASHGVTEAFF	TGTGCCAGCCACGGGGTTACTGAAGCTTTCTTT
NA	TRBV27	TRBJ2-2	TRBD2	CASSSPSGPTGELFF	TGTGCCAGCAGTTCGCCTAGCGGGCCCACCGGGGAGCTGTTTTTT
once	TRBV6-4	TRBJ2-1	TRBD2	CASRTSGTNNEQFF	TGTGCCAGCAGGACTAGCGGGACCAACAATGAGCAGTTCTTC